This record looks at one TCR beta chain sequence and its context. RNA transcripts gave rise to amplified TCR beta CDR3 regions. A first-round RT-PCR of the TCR CDR3 used the HTBI primer set. One entry per CDR3 protein, called by TCRdb with MiXCR from the multiplex PCR reads. Of approximately 270,000 distinct CDR3 sequences listed, about 14% are singletons. This entry comes from a study of T cells in Graves' hyperthyroidism and ophthalmopathy. Study summary: The initial diagnosis was the point when peripheral blood was collected, ahead of any treatment.

The CDR3 runs to 13 residues. Germline V gives CDR1 GTSNPN, CDR2 SVGIG (reference sequence). V lost 1 base to trimming and J lost 4 bases, with 10 bases between them. This receptor was taken from a woman aged 40 to 55 with Graves' hyperthyroidism that later progressed to Graves' ophthalmopathy. The chain combines TRBV30 with TRBJ1-1; possible D gene TRBD1, 5 bases. Source material: blood. CDR3 nucleotide sequence: TGTGCCTGGAGTGGGGGAGGGACCACTGAAGCTTTCTTT. It yields the protein CAWSGGGTTEAFF.